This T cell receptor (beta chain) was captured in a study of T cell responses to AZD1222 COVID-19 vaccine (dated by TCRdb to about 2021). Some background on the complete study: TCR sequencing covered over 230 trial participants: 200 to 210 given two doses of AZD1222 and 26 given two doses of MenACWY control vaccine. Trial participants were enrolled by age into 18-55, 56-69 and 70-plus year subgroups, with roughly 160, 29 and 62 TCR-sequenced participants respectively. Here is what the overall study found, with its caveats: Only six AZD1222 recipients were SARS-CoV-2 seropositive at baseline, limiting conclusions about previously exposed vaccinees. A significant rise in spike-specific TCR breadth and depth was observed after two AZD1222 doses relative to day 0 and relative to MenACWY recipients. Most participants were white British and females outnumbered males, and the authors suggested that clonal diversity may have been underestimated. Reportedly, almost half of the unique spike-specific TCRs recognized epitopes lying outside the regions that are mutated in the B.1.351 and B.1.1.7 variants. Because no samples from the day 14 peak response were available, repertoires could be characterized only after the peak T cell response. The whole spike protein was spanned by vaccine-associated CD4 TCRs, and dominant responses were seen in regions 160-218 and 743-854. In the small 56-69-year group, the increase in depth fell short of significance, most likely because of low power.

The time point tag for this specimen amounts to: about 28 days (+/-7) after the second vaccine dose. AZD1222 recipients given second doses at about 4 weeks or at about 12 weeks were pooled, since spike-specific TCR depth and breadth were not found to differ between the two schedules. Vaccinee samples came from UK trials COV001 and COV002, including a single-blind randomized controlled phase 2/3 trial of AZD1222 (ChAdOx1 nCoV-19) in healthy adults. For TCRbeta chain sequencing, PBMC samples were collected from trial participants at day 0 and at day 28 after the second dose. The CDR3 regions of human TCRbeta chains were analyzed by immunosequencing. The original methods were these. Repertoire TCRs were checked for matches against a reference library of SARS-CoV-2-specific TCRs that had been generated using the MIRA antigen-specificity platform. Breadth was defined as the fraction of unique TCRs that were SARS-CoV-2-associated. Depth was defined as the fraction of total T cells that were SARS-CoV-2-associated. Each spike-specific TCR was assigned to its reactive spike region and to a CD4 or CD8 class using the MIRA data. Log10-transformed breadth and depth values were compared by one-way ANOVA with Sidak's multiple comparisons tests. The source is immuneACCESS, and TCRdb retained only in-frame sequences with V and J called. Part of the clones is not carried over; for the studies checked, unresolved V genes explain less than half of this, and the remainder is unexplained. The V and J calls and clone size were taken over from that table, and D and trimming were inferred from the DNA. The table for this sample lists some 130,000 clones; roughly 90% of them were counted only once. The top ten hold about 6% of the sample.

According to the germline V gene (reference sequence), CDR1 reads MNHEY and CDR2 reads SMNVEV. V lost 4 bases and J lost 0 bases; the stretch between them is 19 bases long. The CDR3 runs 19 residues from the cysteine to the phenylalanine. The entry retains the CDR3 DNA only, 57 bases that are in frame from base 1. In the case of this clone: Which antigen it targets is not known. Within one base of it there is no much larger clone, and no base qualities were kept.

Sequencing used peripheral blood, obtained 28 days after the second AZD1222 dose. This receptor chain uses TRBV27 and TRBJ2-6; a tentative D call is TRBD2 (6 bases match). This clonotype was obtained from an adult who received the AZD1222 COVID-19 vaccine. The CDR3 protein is CASSSHQVEGSSGANVLTF. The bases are TGTGCCAGCAGTTCCCACCAGGTGGAGGGTTCCTCTGGGGCCAACGTCCTGACTTTC.